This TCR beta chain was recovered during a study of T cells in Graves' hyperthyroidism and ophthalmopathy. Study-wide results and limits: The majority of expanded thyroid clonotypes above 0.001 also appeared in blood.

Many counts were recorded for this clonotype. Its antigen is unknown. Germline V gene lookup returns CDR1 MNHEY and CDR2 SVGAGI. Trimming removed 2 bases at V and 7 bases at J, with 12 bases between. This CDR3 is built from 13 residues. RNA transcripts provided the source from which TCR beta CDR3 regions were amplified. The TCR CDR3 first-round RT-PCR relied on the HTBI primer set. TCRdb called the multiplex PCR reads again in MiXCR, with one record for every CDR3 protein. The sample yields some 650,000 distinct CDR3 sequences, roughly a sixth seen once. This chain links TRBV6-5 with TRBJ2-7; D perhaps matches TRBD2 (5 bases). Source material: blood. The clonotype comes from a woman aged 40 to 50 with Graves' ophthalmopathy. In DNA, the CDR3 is TGTGCCAGCAGTTACCCCCTGACGGGGGAGCAGTACTTC. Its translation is CASSYPLTGEQYF.